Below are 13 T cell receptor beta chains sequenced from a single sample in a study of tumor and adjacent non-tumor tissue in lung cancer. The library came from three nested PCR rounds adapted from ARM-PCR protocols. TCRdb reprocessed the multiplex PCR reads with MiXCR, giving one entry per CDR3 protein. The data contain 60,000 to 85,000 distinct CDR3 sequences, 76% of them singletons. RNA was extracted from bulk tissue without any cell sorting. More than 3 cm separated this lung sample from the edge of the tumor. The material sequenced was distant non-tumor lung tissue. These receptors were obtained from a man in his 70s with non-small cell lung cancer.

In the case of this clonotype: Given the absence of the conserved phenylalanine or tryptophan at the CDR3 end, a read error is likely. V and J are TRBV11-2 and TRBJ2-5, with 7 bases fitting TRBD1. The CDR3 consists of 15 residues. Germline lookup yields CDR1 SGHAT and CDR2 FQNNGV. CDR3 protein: CASSPGTVGQDTQYL. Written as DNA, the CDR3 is TGTGCCAGCAGTCCGGGGACAGTTGGGCAAGATACCCAGTACCTC.

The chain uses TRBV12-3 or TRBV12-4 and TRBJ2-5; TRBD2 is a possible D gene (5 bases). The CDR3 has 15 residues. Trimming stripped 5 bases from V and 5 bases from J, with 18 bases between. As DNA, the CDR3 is TGTGCCAGCAGTGGGCTATTGGGAGTGGTGGAGACCCAGTACTTC. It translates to CASSGLLGVVETQYF.

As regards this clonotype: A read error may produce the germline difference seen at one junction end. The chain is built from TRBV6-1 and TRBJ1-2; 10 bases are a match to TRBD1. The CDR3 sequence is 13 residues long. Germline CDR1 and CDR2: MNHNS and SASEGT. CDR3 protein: CASNSGTGDGYTF. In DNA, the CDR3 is TGCGCCAGCAATTCCGGGACAGGGGATGGCTACACCTTC.

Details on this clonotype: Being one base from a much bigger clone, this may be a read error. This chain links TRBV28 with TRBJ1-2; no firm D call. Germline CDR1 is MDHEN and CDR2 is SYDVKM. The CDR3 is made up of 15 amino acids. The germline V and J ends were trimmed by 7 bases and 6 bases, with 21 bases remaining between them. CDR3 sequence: CASTPPGEPNNGYTF. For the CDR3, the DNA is TGTGCCAGCACCCCCCCCGGGGAGCCCAACAATGGCTACACCTTC.

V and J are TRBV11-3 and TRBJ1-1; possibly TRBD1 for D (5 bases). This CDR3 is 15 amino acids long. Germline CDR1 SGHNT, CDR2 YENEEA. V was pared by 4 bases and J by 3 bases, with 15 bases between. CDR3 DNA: TGTGCCAGCAGCTACCTACGGGGGACCTACACTGAAGCTTTCTTT. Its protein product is CASSYLRGTYTEAFF.

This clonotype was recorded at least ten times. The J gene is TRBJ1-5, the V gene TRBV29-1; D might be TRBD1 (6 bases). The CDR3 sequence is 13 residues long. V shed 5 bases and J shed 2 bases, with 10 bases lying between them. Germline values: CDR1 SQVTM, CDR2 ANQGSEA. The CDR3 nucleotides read TGCAGCGTTCAGGGGTCCGGCAATCAGCCCCAGCATTTT. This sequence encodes CSVQGSGNQPQHF. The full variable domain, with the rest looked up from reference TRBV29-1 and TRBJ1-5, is SAVISQKPSRDICQRGTSLTIQCQVDSQVTMMFWYRQQPGQSLTLIATANQGSEATYESGFVIDKFPISRPNLTFSTLTVSNMSPEDSSIYLCSVQGSGNQPQHFGDGTRLSIL.

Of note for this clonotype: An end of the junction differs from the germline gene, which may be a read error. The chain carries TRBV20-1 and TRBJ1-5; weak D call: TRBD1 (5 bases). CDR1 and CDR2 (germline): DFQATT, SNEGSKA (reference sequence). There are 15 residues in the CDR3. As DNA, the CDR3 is TGCAGTGCTAGTAGCGGGACGGCATCCAATCAGCCCCACCATTTT. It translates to CSASSGTASNQPHHF.

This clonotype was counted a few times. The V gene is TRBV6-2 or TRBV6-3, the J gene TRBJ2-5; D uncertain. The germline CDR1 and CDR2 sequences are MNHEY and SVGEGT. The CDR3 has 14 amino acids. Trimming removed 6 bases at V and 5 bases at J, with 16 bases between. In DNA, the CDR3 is TGTGCCAGCAGGACAAACCCAAGACGGGAGACCCAGTACTTC. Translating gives CASRTNPRRETQYF.

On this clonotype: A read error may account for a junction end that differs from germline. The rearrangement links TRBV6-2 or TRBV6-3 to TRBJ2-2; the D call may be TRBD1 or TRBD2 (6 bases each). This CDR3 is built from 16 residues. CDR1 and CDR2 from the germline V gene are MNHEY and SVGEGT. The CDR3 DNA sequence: TGTGCAAGCAGTTACTCGTTACCAGGGGAGGCCGGGGAGCTGTTTTTT. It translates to CASSYSLPGEAGELFF.

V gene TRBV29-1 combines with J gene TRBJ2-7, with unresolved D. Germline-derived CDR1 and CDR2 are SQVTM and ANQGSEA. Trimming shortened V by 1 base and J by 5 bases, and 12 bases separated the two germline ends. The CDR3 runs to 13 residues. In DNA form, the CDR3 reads TGCAGCGTTGAAGGGGATGGTACCAACGAGCAGTACTTC. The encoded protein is CSVEGDGTNEQYF.

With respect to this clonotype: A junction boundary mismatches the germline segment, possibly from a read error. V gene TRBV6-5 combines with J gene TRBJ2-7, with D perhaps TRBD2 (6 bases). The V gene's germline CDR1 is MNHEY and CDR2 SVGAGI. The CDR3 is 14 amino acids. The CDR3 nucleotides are TGTGCCAGCATGCGGGACTCCGCCCTGGGCGAGCACTACTTC. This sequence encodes CASMRDSALGEHYF.

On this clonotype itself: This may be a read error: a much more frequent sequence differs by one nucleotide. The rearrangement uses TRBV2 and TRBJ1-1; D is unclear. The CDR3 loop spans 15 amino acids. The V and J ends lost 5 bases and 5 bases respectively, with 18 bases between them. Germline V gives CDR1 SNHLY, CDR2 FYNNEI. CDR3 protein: CASSSSYSGSTEAFF. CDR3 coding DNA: TGTGCCAGCAGTTCTTCATACAGCGGTTCGACTGAAGCTTTCTTT.

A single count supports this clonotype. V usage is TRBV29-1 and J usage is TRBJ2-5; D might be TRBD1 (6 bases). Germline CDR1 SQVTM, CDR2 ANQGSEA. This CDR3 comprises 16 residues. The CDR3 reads CTAKPKLQTGQETQYF. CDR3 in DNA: TGCACCGCCAAGCCCAAGCTCCAGACAGGTCAAGAGACCCAGTACTTC.